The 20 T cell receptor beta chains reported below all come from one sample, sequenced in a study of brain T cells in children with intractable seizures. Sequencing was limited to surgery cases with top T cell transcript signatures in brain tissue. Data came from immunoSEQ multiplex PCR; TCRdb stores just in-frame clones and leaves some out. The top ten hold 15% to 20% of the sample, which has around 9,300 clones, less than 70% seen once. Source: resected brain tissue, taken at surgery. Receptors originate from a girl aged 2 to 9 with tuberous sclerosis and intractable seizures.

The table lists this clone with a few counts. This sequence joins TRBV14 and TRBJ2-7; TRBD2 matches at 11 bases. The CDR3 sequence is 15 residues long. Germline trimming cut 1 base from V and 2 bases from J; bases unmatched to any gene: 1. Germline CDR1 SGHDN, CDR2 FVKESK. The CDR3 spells CASSQVLAGAYEQYV. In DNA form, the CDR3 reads TGTGCCAGCAGCCAAGTACTAGCGGGGGCCTACGAGCAGTACGTC.

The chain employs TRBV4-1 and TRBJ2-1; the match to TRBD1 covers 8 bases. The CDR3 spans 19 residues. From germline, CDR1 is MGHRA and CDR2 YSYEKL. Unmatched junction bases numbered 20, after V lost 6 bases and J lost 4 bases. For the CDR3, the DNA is TGCGCCAGCAGGGAGGGGACAGGTAGAAGGACAACTGATTACAATGAGCAGTTCTTC. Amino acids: CASREGTGRRTTDYNEQFF.

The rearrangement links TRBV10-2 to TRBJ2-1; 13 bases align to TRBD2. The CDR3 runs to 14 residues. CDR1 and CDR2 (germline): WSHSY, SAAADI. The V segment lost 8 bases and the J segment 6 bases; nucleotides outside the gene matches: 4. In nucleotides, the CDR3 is TGCGCCAGCGGGACTAGCGGGGAGGGCAATGAGCAGTTCTTC. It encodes CASGTSGEGNEQFF.

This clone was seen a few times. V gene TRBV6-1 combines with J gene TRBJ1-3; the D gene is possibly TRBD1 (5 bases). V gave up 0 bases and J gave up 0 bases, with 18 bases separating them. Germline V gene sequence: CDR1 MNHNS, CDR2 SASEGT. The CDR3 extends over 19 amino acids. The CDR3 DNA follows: TGTGCCAGCAGTGAAGCCGGGGGTTCCATACTCCTCTCTGGAAACACCATATATTTT. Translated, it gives CASSEAGGSILLSGNTIYF.

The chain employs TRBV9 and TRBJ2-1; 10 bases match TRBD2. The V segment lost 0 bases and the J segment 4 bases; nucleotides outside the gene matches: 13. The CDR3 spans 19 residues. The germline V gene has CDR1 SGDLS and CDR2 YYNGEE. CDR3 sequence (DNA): TGTGCCAGCAGCGTAGTGCCCCACAGCCTAGCGGGGGTTTACAATGAGCAGTTCTTC. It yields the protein CASSVVPHSLAGVYNEQFF.

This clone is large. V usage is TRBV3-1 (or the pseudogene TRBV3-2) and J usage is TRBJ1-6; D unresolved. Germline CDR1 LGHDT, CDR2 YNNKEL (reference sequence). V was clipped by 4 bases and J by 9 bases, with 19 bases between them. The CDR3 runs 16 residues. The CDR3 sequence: CASSPSYGGPASPLHF. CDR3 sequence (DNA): TGTGCCAGCAGCCCCTCCTACGGTGGTCCGGCTTCACCCCTCCACTTT.

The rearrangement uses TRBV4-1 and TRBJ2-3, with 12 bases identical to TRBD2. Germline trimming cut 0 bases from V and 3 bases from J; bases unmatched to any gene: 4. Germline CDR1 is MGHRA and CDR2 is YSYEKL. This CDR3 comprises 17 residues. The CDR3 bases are TGCGCCAGCAGCCAAGATAGGACTAGCGGGGTAACAGATACGCAGTATTTT. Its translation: CASSQDRTSGVTDTQYF.

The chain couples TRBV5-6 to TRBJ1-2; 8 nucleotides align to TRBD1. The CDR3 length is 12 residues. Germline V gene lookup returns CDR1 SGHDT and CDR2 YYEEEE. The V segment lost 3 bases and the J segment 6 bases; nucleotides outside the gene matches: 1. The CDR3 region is CASSSTGDGYTF. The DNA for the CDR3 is TGTGCCAGCAGCTCGACAGGGGATGGCTACACCTTC.

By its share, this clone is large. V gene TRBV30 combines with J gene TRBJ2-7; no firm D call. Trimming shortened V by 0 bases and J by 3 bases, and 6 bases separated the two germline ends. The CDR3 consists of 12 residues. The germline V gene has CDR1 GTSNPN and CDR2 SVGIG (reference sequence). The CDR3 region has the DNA TGTGCCTGGAGTGTCTATCTCTACGAGCAGTACTTC. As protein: CAWSVYLYEQYF.

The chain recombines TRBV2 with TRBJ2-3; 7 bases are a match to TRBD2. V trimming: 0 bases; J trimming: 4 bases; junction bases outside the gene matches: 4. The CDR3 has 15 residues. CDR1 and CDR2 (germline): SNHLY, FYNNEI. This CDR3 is CASSEAGGSSDTQYF. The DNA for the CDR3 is TGTGCCAGCAGTGAAGCGGGGGGGTCGTCAGATACGCAGTATTTT.

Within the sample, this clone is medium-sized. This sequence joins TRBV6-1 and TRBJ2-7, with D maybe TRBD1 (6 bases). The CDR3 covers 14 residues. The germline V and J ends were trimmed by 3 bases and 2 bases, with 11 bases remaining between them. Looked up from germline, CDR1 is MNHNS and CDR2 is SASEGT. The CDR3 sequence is CASSDTGLTYEQYV. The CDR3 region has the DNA TGTGCCAGCAGTGATACAGGGCTGACCTACGAGCAGTACGTC.

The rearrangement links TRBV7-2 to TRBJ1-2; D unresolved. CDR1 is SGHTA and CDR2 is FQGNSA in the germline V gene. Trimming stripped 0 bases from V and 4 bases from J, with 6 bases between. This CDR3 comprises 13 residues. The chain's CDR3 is CASSLAILYGYTF. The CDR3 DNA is TGTGCCAGCAGCTTAGCTATCCTCTATGGCTACACCTTC.

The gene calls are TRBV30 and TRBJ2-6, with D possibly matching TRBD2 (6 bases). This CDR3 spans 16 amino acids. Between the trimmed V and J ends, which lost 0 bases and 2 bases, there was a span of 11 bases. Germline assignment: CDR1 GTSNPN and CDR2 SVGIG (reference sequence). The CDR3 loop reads CAWSVEGTAGANVLTF. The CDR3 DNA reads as TGTGCCTGGAGTGTGGAGGGGACTGCTGGGGCCAACGTCCTGACTTTC.

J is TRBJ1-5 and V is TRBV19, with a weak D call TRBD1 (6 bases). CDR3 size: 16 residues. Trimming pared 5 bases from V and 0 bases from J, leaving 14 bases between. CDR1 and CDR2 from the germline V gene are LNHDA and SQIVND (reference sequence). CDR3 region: CASSWDKSHSNQPQHF. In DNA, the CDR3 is TGTGCCAGTAGTTGGGACAAATCTCATAGCAATCAGCCCCAGCATTTT.

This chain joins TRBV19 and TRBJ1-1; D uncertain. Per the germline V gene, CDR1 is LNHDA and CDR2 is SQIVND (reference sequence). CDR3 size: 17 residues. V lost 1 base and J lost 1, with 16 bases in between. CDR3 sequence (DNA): TGTGCCAGTAGTATAGGAGGAGACTCTTTGAGGAACACTGAAGCTTTCTTT. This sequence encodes CASSIGGDSLRNTEAFF.

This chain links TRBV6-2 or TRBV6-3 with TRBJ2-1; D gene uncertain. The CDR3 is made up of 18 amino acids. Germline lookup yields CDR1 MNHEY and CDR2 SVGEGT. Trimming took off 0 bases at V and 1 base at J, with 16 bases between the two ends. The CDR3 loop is CASSYSNIAGSSYNEQFF. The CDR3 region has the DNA TGTGCCAGCAGTTACTCGAATATTGCAGGTTCGTCCTACAATGAGCAGTTCTTC.

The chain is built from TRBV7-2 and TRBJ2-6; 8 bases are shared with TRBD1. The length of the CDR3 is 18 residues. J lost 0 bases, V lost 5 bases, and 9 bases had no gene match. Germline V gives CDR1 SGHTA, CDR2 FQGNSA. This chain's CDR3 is CASSMPRTGTSGANVLTF. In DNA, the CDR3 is TGTGCCAGCAGCATGCCCAGGACAGGGACCTCTGGGGCCAACGTCCTGACTTTC.

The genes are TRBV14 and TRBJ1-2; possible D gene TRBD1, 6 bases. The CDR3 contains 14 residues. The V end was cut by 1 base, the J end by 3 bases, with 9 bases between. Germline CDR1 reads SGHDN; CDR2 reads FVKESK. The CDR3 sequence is CASSQADSYYGYTF. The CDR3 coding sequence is TGTGCCAGCAGCCAAGCGGACAGTTACTATGGCTACACCTTC.

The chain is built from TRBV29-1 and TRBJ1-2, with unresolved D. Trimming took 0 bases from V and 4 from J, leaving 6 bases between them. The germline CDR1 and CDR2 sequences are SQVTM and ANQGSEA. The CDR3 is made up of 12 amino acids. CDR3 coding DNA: TGCAGCGTTGAAGAGAGACGCTATGGCTACACCTTC. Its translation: CSVEERRYGYTF.

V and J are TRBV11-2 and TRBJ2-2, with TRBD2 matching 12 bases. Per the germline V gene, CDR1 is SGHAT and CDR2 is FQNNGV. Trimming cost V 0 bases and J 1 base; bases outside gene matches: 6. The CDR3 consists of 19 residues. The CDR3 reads CASSLDLAGGRRNTGELFF. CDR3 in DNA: TGTGCCAGCAGCTTAGACCTAGCGGGGGGGCGTAGGAACACCGGGGAGCTGTTTTTT.